This T cell receptor (beta chain) stems from a study of blood T cell repertoires in COVID-19 (dated by TCRdb to the early 2020s). For the wider study: Samples covering the acute and convalescent phases of COVID-19 were provided by collaborators in the United States, Italy and Spain. The sample metadata nearly always contained a de-identified subject ID, COVID-19 status, age in years and sex. The repertoires were made available in a free public database intended to serve as a resource for research on the immune response to SARS-CoV-2. Deeply sampled blood TCRbeta repertoires from subjects exposed to, actively infected with, or recovered from COVID-19 were included in the dataset. Samples were obtained from the ongoing ImmuneRACE study (first 160 participants) and from over 1,000 subjects provided by 6 global collaborators. The material from the prospective study consisted of cDNA or gDNA derived from T cells, B-cell-depleted T cells, or PBMCs. HLA class I and class II types, where available, came from metadata supplied by the sample provider rather than from assay-based typing. Overall results and qualifications from the work: Clinical and demographic metadata were provided uncurated, with the amount varying by source and participant.

TCRbeta CDR3 regions were amplified from genomic DNA using the immunoSEQ Assay, a bias-controlled multiplex PCR. Processing in the source paper ran as follows. Nucleated cell counts per sample were estimated from amplification of reference gene primers within the assay. To quantify the absolute abundance of each unique TCRbeta CDR3 rearrangement, sequence reads were collapsed and filtered. For each sample, productive Simpson clonality was calculated as the square root of Simpson's diversity index over productive rearrangements. TCRdb limited this immuneACCESS table to in-frame rearrangements with V and J called. A share of clones is missing; checked studies link under half to unresolved V genes, and the rest is unexplained. That table is the source of V, J and clone size, and D and trimming were worked out from the DNA. In this sample the table shows fewer than 250,000 clones, around 79% of which occur a single time. 9.5% to 15% of the sample comes from the top ten.

The collaborating institutions used their own protocols to collect whole blood in K2EDTA tubes. For TCRbeta analysis, collaborators shipped samples as frozen whole blood, isolated PBMCs, or DNA extracted from either of those sample types. Of note for this clone: Its antigen remains undetermined. No base-level quality is on record; no much larger clone is a single base apart.

V is reduced by 4 bases and J by 0 bases, leaving a spacing of 12 bases between them. As encoded in the germline V gene, CDR1 is LGHNA while CDR2 is YSLEER. The CDR3 covers 16 residues, taking in both the cysteine and the phenylalanine. The CDR3 DNA has 48 bases and is translated from base 1. The receptor was derived from a woman in her forties or fifties with acute or convalescent COVID-19. The V gene is TRBV4-3 and the J gene is TRBJ1-4, with the D gene call left open. Input material: peripheral blood. The DNA reads as follows: TGCGCCAGCAGCCGAGTCGAAGGAGCAACTAATGAAAAACTGTTTTTT. Its protein product is CASSRVEGATNEKLFF.